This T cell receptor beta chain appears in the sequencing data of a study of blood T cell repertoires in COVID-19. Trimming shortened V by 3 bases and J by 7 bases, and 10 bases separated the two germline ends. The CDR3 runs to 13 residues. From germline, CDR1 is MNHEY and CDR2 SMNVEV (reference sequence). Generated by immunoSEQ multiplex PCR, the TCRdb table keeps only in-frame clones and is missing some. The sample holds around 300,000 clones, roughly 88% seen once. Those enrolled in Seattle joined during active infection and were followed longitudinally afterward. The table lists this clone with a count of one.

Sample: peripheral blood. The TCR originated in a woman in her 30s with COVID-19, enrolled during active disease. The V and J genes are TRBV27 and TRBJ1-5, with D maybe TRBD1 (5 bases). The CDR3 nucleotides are TGTGCCAGCAGTTTCGGGGGGGACCAGCCCCAGCATTTT. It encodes CASSFGGDQPQHF.